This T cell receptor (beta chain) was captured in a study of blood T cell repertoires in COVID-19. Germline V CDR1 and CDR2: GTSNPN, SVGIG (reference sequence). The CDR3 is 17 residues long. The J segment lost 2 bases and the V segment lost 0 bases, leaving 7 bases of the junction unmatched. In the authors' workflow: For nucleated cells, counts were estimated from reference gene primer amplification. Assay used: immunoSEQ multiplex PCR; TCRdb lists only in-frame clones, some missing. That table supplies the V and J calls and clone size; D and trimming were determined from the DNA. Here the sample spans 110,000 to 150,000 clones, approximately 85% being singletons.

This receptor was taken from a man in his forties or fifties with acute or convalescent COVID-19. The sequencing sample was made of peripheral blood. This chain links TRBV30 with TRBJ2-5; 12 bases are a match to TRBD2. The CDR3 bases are TGTGCCTGGAGTGTAACTTTGACTAGCGGGGGACAAGAGACCCAGTACTTC. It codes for CAWSVTLTSGGQETQYF. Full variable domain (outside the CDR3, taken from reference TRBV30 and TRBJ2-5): SQTIHQWPATLVQPVGSPLSLECTVEGTSNPNLYWYRQAAGRGLQLLFYSVGIGQISSEVPQNLSASRPQDRQFILSSKKLLLSDSGFYLCAWSVTLTSGGQETQYFGPGTRLLVL.